The clone carrying this TCR beta chain was counted a few times. Every bit of the isolated RNA underwent reverse transcription, so sequencing read expressed TCRB transcripts. Data came from immunoSEQ multiplex PCR; TCRdb stores just in-frame clones and leaves some out. The table shows 350,000 or so clones, with roughly a fifth occurring only once. The data were taken from a study of beta chain features in type 1 diabetes. This CDR3 has 13 residues. Trimming shortened V by 5 bases and J by 1 base, and 8 bases separated the two germline ends. CDR1 SGHTA and CDR2 FQGNSA come from the germline V gene. Sequencing was done on a sample of naive CD4+ T cells from blood. The receptor was isolated from a woman between 18 and 30 years old in good health. The V call is TRBV7-2, the J call TRBJ1-1; D unresolved. For the CDR3, the DNA is TGTGCCAGCAGCATACACCCGAACACTGAAGCTTTCTTT. Amino acid sequence: CASSIHPNTEAFF.